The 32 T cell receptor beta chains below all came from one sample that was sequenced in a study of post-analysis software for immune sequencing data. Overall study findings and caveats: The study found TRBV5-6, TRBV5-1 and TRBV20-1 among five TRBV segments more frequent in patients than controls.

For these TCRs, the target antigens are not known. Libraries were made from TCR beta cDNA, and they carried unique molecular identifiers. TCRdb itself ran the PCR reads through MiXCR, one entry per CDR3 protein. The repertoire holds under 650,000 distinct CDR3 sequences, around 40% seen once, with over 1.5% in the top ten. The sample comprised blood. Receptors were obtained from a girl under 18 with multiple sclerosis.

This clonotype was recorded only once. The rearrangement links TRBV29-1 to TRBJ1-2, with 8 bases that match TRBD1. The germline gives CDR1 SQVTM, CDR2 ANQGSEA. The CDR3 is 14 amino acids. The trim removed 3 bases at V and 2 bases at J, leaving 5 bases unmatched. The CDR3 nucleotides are TGCAGCGTTGATCAGGGGGCGCGGAACTATGGCTACACCTTC. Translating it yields CSVDQGARNYGYTF.

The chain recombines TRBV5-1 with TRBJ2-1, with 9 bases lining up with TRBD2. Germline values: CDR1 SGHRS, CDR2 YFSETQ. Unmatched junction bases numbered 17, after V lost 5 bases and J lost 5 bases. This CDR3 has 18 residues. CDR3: CASRGFSGSSRRNNEQFF. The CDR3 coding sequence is TGCGCCAGCAGAGGGTTTAGCGGGAGCAGCCGACGGAACAATGAGCAGTTCTTC.

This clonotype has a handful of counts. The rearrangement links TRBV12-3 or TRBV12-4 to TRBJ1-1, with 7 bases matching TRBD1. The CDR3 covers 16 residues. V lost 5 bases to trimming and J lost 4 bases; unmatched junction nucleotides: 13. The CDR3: CASSLGATGLGTEAFF. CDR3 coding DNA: TGTGCCAGCAGTCTAGGGGCGACAGGGTTGGGCACTGAAGCTTTCTTT.

The CDR3 protein is CASIEGPINPYGYTF. DNA of the CDR3: TGTGCCAGCATCGAGGGGCCGATTAATCCCTATGGCTACACCTTC. The chain couples TRBV12-3 or TRBV12-4 to TRBJ1-2; perhaps TRBD1 as D (5 bases). This CDR3 region has 15 residues. Trimming stripped 7 bases from V and 4 bases from J, with 19 bases between.

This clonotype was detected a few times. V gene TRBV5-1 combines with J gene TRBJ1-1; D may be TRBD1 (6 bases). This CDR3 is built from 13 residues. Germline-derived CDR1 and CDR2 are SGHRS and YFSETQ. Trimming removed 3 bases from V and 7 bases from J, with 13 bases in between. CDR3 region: CASSSGRTDEAFF. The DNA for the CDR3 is TGCGCCAGCAGCTCCGGACGGACAGATGAAGCTTTCTTT.

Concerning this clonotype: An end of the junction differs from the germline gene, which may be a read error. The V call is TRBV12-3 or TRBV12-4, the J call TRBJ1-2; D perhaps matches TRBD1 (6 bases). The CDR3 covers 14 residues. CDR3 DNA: TGTGCCAGCAGGTTAGGACAGCGGATCGGCGGCTACACCTTC. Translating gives CASRLGQRIGGYTF.

The CDR3 protein is CSPYRPEDNEQFF. CDR3 bases: TGCAGTCCCTATCGACCCGAAGACAATGAGCAGTTCTTC. The gene calls are TRBV20-1 and TRBJ2-1; D not certain. In germline, CDR1 is DFQATT, CDR2 SNEGSKA (reference sequence). The V end lost 8 bases, the J end lost 5 bases, and 16 bases lay between the germline ends. The CDR3 sequence is 13 residues long.

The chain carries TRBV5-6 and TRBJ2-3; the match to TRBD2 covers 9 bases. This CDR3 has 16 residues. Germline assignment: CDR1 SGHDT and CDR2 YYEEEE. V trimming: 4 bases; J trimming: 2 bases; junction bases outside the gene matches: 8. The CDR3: CASSLPPSGATDTQYF. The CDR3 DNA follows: TGTGCCAGCAGCCTCCCCCCTAGCGGGGCCACAGATACGCAGTATTTT.

The CDR3 loop is CASSHGQDSPYEQYF. The CDR3 DNA follows: TGTGCCAGCAGCCACGGACAGGATTCTCCTTACGAGCAGTACTTC. The rearrangement joins TRBV7-9 to TRBJ2-5, with 7 bases fitting TRBD1. The DNA matches TRBJ2-7 better at its end, which makes the J call doubtful. Germline V gene lookup returns CDR1 SEHNR and CDR2 FQNEAQ (reference sequence). CDR3 length: 15 residues.

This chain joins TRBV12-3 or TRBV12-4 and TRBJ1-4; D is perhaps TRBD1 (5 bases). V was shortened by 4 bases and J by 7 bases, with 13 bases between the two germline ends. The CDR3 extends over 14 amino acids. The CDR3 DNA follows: TGTGCCAGCAGTTCGCGACAGAGGAGTGAAAAACTGTTTTTT. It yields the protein CASSSRQRSEKLFF.

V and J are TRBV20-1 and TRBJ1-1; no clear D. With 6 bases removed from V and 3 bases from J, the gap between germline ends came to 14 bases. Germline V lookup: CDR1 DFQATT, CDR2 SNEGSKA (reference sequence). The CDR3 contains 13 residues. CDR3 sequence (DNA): TGCAGTGCGCCGCAGGAGTGGGACACTGAAGCTTTCTTT. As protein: CSAPQEWDTEAFF.

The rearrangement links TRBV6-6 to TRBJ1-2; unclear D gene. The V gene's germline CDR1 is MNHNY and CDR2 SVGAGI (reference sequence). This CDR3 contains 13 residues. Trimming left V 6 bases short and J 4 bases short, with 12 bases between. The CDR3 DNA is TGTGCCAGCAGCCCAGAGCTGAGCTATGGCTACACCTTC. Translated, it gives CASSPELSYGYTF.

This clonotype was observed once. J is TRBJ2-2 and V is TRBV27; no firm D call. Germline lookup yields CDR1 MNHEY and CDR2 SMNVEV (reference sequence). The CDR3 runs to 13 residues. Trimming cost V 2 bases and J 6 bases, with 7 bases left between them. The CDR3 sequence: CASSLNWAGELFF. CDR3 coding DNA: TGTGCCAGCAGTTTAAACTGGGCCGGGGAGCTGTTTTTT.

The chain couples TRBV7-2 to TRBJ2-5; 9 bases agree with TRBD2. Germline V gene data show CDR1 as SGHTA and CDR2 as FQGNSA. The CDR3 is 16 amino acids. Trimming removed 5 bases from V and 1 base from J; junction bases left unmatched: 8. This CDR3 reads CASSKPGLARQETQYF. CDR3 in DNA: TGTGCCAGCAGCAAACCGGGACTAGCCCGCCAAGAGACCCAGTACTTC.

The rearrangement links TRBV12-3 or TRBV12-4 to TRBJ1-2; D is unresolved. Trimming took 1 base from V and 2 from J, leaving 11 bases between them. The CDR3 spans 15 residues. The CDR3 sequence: CASSLGFGTNYGYTF. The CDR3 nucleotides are TGTGCCAGCAGTTTAGGGTTCGGCACCAACTATGGCTACACCTTC.

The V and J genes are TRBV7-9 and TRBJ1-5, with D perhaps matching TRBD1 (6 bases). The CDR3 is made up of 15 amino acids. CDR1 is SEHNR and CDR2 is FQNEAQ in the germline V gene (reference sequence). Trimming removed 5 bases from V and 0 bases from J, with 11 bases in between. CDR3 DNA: TGTGCCAGCAGCCCGACAGGTGATAGCAATCAGCCCCAGCATTTT. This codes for CASSPTGDSNQPQHF.

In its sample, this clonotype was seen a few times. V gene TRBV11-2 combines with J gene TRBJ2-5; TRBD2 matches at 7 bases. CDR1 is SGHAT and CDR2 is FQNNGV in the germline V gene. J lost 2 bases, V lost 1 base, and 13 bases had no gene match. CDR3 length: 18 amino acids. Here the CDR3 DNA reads TGTGCCAGCAGCTTAGGTGGTTCGGCGGGGGAGTCACAAGAGACCCAGTACTTC. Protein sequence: CASSLGGSAGESQETQYF.

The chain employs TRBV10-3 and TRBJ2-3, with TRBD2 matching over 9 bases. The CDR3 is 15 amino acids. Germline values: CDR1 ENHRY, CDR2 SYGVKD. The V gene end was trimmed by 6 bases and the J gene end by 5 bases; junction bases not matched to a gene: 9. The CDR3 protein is CAISEAIAGEDTQYF. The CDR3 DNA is TGTGCCATCAGCGAGGCGATAGCGGGAGAAGATACGCAGTATTTT.

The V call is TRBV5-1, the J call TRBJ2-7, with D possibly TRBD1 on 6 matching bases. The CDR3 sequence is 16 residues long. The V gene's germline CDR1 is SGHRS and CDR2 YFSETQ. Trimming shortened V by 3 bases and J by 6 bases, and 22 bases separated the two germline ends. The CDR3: CASSSRDTSLGFEQYF. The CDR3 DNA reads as TGCGCCAGCAGCTCCCGGGACACCAGTTTAGGTTTCGAGCAGTACTTC.

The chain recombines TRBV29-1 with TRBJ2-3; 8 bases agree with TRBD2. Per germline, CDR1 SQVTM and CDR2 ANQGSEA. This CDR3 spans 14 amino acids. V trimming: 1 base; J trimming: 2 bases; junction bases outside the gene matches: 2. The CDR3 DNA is TGCAGCGTTGAAGGCGGGGGGACCACAGATACGCAGTATTTT. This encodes CSVEGGGTTDTQYF.

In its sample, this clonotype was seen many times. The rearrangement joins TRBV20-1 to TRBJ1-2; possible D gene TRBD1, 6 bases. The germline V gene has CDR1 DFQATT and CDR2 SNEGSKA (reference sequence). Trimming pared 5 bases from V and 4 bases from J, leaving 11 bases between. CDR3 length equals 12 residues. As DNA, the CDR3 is TGCAGTGCTCCCCGGGACATCTATGGCTACACCTTC. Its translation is CSAPRDIYGYTF.

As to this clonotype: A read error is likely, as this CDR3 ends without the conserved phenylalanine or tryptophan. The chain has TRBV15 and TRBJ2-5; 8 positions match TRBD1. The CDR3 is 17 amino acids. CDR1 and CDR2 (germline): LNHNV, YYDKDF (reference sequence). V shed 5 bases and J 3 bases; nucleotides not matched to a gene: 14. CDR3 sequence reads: CATSESRGPRGEETQYV. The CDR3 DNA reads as TGTGCCACCAGCGAATCCAGGGGGCCGCGTGGCGAAGAGACCCAGTACGTC.

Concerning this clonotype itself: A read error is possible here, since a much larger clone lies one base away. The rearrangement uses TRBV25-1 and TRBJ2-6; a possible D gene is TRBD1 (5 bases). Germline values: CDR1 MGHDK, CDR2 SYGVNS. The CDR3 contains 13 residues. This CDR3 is CASTNSGANVPTF. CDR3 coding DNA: TGTGCCAGCACCAATTCTGGGGCCAACGTCCCGACTTTC.

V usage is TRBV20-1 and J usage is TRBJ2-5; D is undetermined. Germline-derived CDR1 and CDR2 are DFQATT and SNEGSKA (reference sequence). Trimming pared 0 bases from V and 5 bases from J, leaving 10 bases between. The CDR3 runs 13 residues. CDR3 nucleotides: TGCAGTGCTAGAGATCACCGTGATGAGACCCAGTACTTC. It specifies CSARDHRDETQYF.

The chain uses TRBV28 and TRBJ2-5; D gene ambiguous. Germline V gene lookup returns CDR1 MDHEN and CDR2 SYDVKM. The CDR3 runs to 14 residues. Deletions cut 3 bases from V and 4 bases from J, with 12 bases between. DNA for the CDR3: TGTGCCAGCAGTTTCGGGCTTAAGAGAGAGACCCAGTACTTC. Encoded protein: CASSFGLKRETQYF.

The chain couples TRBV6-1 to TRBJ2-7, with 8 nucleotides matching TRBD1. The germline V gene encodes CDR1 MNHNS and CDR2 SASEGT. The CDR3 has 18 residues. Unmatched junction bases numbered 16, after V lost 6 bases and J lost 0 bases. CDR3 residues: CASRAGGYLHILSYEQYF. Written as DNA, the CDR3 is TGTGCCAGCAGGGCAGGGGGCTATCTGCACATTCTCTCCTACGAGCAGTACTTC.

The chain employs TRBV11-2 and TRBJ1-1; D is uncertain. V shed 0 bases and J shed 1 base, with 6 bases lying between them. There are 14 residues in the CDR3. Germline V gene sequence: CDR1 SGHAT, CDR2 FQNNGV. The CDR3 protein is CASSLDPGNTEAFF. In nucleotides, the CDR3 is TGTGCCAGCAGCTTAGATCCAGGGAACACTGAAGCTTTCTTT.

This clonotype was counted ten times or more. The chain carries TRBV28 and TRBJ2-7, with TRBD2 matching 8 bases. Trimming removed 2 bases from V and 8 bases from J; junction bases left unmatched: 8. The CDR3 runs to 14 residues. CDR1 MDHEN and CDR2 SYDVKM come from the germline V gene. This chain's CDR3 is CASSLGLERGKQYF. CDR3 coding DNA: TGTGCCAGCAGTTTAGGGTTAGAGCGGGGGAAGCAGTACTTC.

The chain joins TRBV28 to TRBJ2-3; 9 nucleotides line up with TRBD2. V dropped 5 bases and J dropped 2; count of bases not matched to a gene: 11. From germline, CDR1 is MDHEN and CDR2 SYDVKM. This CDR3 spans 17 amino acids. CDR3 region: CASSKPAGGEYTDTQYF. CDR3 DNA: TGTGCCAGCAGTAAACCGGCGGGAGGGGAATACACAGATACGCAGTATTTT.

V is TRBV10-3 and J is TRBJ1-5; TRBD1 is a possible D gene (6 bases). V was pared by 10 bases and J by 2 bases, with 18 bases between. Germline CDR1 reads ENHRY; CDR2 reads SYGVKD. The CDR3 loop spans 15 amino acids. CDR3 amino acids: CATAGGQGGNQPQHF. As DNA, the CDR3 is TGTGCCACGGCCGGGGGACAAGGGGGCAATCAGCCCCAGCATTTT.

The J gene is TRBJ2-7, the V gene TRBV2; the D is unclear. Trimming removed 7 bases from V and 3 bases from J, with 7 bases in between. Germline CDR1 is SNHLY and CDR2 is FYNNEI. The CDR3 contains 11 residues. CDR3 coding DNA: TGTGCCAGCATAGCAGGCTACGAGCAGTACTTC. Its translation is CASIAGYEQYF.

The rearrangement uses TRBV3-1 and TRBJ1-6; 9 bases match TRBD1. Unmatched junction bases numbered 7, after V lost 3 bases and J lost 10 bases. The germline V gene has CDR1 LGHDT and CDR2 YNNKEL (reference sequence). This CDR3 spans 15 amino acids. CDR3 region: CASSHRTGDGSPLHF. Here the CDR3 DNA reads TGTGCCAGCAGCCACCGGACAGGGGATGGGTCACCCCTCCACTTT.